This T cell receptor (beta chain) emerged from a study of cytomegalovirus exposure and HLA in healthy donors. Points on this clone: Antigen unknown.

Germline V CDR1 and CDR2: SGHRS, YFSETQ. Trimming pared 0 bases from V and 10 bases from J, leaving 11 bases between. This CDR3 spans 14 amino acids. PCR used 60 Vbeta primers and 13 Jbeta primers. TCRdb's table, derived via immunoSEQ multiplex PCR, lists solely in-frame clones and lacks some. The profile shows about 160,000 clones, 80% to 90% of them singletons. General study points: Later, an analysis showed that TCR beta chains associated with HLA were more clonally expanded than others that were equally common. Presence/absence analyses treated sequencing depth as roughly uniform across donors. Most TCR beta V segments were productive about 87% or about 30% of the time in an earlier analysis. Most of the CMV-associated TCR beta chains (in a later analysis) appeared to be HLA-restricted.

The clonotype originates from a man aged 18 to 30 in good health and CMV-seronegative. V is TRBV5-1 and J is TRBJ1-6, with no clear D. Sample: PBMCs. The chain's CDR3 is CASSLGEGGSPLHF. As DNA, the CDR3 is TGCGCCAGCAGCTTGGGAGAGGGAGGATCACCCCTCCACTTT. The full variable domain, in which reference TRBV5-1 and TRBJ1-6 provide the parts outside the CDR3, is KAGVTQTPRYLIKTRGQQVTLSCSPISGHRSVSWYQQTPGQGLQFLFEYFSETQRNKGNFPGRFSGRQFSNSRSEMNVSTLELGDSALYLCASSLGEGGSPLHFGNGTRLTVT.